This is a list of T cell receptor beta chains from one sample in a study of blood T cell repertoires in COVID-19. Only in-frame clones appear in the TCRdb table, and some are missing; sequencing was by immunoSEQ multiplex PCR. The table shows over 200,000 clones, with over 75% occurring only once. The specimen sequenced was peripheral blood. All receptors derive from a middle-aged man with active or convalescent COVID-19. The conserved cysteine and the conserved F or W are not part of the CDR3 here. Clone size is given for some rows only: seen once, a few or many times, or a class if the clone is expanded.

abundance	v_gene	j_gene	CDR3aa
-	TRBV9	TRBJ1-2	ASSVGQGLGYGYT
-	TRBV5-1	TRBJ1-2	ASSSTGNYGYT
-	TRBV19	TRBJ1-2	ASSASSNYGYT
-	TRBV7-7	TRBJ2-1	ASSLEGTGVYNEQF
-	TRBV5-4	TRBJ1-1	ASSPGDSEPF
-	TRBV7-9	TRBJ1-2	ASTETTPLSGYT
-	TRBV4-1	TRBJ2-1	ASSLGGSGNEQF
-	TRBV18	TRBJ1-5	ASSLSSGRQPQH
-	TRBV3-1/TRBV3-2	TRBJ2-7	ASSRTSSYEQY
-	TRBV28	TRBJ2-7	ASSPGAGRISEKSYEQY
-	TRBV3-1/TRBV3-2	TRBJ1-1	ASSPSPTGDTEAF
-	TRBV6-5	TRBJ2-2	ASSYGQETGELF
-	TRBV28	TRBJ2-1	ASRPGLYNEQF
once	TRBV27	TRBJ2-5	ASSFRGLLETQY
-	TRBV28	TRBJ1-5	ASRRSNQPQH
-	TRBV7-3	TRBJ2-3	ASSLVRGGSTDTQY
-	TRBV28	TRBJ2-7	ASSATSFREQY
few	TRBV18	TRBJ1-5	ASSPGGNGNQPQH
-	TRBV18	TRBJ1-5	ASSQDREYQPQH
-	TRBV11-2	TRBJ2-5	ASSPEPQGAMGAQY
-	TRBV6-5	TRBJ1-6	ASSPDRGRGSPLH
-	TRBV28	TRBJ2-5	ASSSPAGMTRETQY
-	TRBV7-9	TRBJ1-2	ASSRSGSSRAGYT
-	TRBV6-5	TRBJ1-3	ASSYYGAGNTIY
-	TRBV11-2	TRBJ1-2	ASSEGAGASNYGYT
-	TRBV27	TRBJ2-1	ASSLSTSASEQF
-	TRBV5-4	TRBJ1-4	ASSLSEGSNEKLF
-	TRBV5-4	TRBJ2-2	ASSLVAGDTGELF
-	TRBV2	TRBJ2-7	ASSGDSVEQY
-	TRBV11-2	TRBJ1-4	ASSLDRGREKLF
-	TRBV7-8	TRBJ2-7	ASSTRTVSHSSYEQY
-	TRBV9	TRBJ2-5	ASSVEGTGVLETQY
-	TRBV11-2	TRBJ1-2	ASTAGQRVYGYT
-	TRBV19	TRBJ2-1	ASSPGLAGNNEQF
-	TRBV28	TRBJ1-2	ASSRAGTISNYGYT
-	TRBV7-3	TRBJ2-7	ASSPNSGVYEQY
-	TRBV7-2	TRBJ1-4	ASSLDGLPEKLF
-	TRBV28	TRBJ1-2	ASSQVLGAGGYT
-	TRBV18	TRBJ1-3	ASSPRGSDTIY
-	TRBV7-2	TRBJ2-7	ASSLEAGGPYEQY
-	TRBV5-8	TRBJ1-5	ASSLGQGGNQPQH
-	TRBV7-9	TRBJ2-1	ASSYTSGSPLEQF
few	TRBV5-1	TRBJ2-5	ASSGGHLGETQY
-	TRBV7-3	TRBJ1-2	ASSSSRESGYT
once	TRBV11-2	TRBJ2-1	ASSLRGLAAYNEQF
-	TRBV3-1/TRBV3-2	TRBJ1-6	ASSRQGGSPLH
-	TRBV7-9	TRBJ1-4	ASSPGQGREKLF